This section outlines one TCR beta chain sequence together with its context. What it recognizes is unknown. The CDR3 covers 13 residues. Germline V gene lookup returns CDR1 SGHTA and CDR2 FQGNSA. The data belong to a study of monozygotic twins with inflammatory bowel disease. Study findings and constraints: Among IBD patients, fewer clonotypes were shared with others than among healthy twins, especially with disease activity.

Using the 5' RACE reads, TCRdb records one entry per CDR3 protein without DNA. The ten top clones account for 5.6%, within a sample of fewer than 400,000 distinct CDR3 sequences. The gene calls are TRBV7-2 and TRBJ1-2; the TCRdb call, TRBD1, lacks DNA for checking. Sequencing was carried out using blood. This TCR was sampled from a human donor with ulcerative colitis or Crohn's disease, or a healthy co-twin of an affected twin (not recorded which). This chain's CDR3 is CASSLYGGYGYTF.